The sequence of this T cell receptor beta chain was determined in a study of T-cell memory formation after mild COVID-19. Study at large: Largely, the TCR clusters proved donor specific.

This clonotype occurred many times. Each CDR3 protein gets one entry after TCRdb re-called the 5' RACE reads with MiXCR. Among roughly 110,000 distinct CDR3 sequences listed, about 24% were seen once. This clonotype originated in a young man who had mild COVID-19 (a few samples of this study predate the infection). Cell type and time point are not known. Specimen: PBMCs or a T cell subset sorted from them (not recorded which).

This chain's CDR3 is CASSFQAAGRELFF. In DNA form, the CDR3 reads TGTGCCAGCAGCTTCCAGGCGGCAGGCCGGGAGCTGTTTTTT. The chain is built from TRBV7-9 and TRBJ2-2, with D unclear. V gave up 3 bases and J gave up 9 bases, with 14 bases separating them. CDR1 and CDR2 (germline): SEHNR, FQNEAQ (reference sequence). CDR3 size: 14 residues.